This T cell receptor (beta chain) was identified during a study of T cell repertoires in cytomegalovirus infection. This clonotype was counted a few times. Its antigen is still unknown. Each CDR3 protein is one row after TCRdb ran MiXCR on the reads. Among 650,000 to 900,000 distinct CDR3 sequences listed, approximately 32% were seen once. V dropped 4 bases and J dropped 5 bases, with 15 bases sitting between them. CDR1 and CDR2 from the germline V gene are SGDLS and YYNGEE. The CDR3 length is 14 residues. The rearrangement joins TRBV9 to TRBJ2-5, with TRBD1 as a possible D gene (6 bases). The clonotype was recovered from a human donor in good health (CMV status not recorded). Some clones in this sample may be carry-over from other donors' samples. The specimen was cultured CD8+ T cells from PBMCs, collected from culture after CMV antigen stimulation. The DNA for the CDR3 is TGTGCCAGCAGCCTCCGGGCCCAGGGGGAGACCCAGTACTTC. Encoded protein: CASSLRAQGETQYF.